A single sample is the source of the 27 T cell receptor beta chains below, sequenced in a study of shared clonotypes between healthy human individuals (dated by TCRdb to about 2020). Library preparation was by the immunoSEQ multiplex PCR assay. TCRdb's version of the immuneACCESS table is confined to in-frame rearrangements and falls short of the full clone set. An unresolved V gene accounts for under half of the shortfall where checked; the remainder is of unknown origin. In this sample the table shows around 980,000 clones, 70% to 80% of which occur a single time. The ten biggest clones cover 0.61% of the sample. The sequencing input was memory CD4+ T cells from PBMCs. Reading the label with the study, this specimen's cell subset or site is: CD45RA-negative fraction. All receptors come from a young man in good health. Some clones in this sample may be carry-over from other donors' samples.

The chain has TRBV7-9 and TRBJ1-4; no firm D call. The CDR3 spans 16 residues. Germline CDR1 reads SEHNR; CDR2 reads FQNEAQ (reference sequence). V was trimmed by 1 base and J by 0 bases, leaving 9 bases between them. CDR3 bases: TGTGCCAGCAGCTTAGGAATGGGCCCAACTAATGAAAAACTGTTTTTT. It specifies CASSLGMGPTNEKLFF.

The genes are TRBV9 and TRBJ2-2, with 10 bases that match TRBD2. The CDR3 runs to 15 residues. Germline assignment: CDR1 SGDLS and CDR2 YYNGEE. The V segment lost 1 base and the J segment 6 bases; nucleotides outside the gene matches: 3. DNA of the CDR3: TGTGCCAGCAGCGTACTAGCGGGAGTCCCCGGGGAGCTGTTTTTT. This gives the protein CASSVLAGVPGELFF.

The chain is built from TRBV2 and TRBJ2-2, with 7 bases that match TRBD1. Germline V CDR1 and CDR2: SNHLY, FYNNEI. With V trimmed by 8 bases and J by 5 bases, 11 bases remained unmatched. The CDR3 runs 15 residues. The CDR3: CASSLGGARTGELFF. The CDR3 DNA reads TGTGCCAGCTCCCTAGGGGGCGCGCGGACCGGGGAGCTGTTTTTT.

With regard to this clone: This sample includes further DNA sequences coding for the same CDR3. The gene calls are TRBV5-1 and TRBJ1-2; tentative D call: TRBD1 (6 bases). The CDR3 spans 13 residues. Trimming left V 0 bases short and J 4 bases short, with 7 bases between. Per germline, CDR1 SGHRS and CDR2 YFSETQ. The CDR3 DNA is TGCGCCAGCAGCTTGGACAGGGCCTATGGCTACACCTTC. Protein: CASSLDRAYGYTF.

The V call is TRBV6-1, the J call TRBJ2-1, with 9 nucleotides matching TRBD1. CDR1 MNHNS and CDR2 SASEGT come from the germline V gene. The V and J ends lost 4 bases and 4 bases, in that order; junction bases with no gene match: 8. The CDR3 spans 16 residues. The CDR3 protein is CASSGRQGVMYNEQFF. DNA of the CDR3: TGTGCCAGCAGTGGTCGACAGGGGGTGATGTACAATGAGCAGTTCTTC.

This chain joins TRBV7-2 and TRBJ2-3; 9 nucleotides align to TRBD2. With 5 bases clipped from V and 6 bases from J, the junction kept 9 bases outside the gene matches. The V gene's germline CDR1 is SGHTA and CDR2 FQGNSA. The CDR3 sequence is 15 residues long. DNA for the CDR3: TGTGCCAGCAGCCAACGAGCTAGCGGGAAGGATACGCAGTATTTT. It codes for CASSQRASGKDTQYF.

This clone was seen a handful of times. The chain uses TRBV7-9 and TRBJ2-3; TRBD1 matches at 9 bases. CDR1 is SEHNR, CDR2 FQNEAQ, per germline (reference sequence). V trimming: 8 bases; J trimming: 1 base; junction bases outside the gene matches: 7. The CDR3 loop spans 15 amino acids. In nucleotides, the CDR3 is TGTGCCAGCTCCGAGTGGGACAGGGGCACAGATACGCAGTATTTT. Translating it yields CASSEWDRGTDTQYF.

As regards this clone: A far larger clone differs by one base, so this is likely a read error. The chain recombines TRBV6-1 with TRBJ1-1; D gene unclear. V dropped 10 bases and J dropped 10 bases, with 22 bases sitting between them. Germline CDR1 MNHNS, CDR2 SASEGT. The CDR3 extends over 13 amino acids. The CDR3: CANIQLQTTIAFF. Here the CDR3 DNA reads TGTGCCAACATCCAATTGCAGACCACGATAGCTTTCTTT.

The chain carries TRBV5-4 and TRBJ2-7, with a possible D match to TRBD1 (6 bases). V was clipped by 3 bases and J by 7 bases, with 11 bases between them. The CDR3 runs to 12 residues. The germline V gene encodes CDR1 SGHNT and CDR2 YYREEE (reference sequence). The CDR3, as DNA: TGTGCCAGCAGCTCGGACAGCCCAGAGCAGTACTTC. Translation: CASSSDSPEQYF. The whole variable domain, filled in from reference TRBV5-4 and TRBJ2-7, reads ETGVTQSPTHLIKTRGQQVTLRCSSQSGHNTVSWYQQALGQGPQFIFQYYREEENGRGNFPPRFSGLQFPNYSSELNVNALELDDSALYLCASSSDSPEQYFGPGTRLTVT.

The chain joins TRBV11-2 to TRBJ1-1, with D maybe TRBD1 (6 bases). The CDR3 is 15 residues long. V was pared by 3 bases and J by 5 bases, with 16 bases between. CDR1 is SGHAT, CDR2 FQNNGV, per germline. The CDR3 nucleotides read TGTGCCAGCAGCTTCCTGAAGGGGGAAACAACTGAAGCTTTCTTT. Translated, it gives CASSFLKGETTEAFF. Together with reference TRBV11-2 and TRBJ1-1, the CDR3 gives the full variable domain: EAGVAQSPRYKIIEKRQSVAFWCNPISGHATLYWYQQILGQGPKLLIQFQNNGVVDDSQLPKDRFSAERLKGVDSTLKIQPAKLEDSAVYLCASSFLKGETTEAFFGQGTRLTVV.

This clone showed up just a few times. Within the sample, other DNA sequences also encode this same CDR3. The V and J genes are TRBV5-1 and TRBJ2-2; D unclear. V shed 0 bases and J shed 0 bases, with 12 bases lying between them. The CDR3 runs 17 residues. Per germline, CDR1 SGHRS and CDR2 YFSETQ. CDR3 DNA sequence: TGCGCCAGCAGCTTGGCCCCAGGTTCACCGAACACCGGGGAGCTGTTTTTT. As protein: CASSLAPGSPNTGELFF. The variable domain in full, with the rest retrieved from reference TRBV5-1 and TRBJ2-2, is KAGVTQTPRYLIKTRGQQVTLSCSPISGHRSVSWYQQTPGQGLQFLFEYFSETQRNKGNFPGRFSGRQFSNSRSEMNVSTLELGDSALYLCASSLAPGSPNTGELFFGEGSRLTVL.

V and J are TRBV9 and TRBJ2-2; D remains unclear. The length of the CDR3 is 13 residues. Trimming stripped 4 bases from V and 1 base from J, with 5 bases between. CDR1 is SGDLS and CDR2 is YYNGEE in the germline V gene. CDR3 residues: CASSTMNTGELFF. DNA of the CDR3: TGTGCCAGCAGCACCATGAACACCGGGGAGCTGTTTTTT.

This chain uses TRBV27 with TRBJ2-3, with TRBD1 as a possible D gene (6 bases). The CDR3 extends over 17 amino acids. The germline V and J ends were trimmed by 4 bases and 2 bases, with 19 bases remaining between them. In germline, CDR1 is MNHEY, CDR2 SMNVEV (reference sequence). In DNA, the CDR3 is TGTGCCAGCAGTTCTTCCCCGGTCAGGGGTGTCACAGATACGCAGTATTTT. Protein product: CASSSSPVRGVTDTQYF.

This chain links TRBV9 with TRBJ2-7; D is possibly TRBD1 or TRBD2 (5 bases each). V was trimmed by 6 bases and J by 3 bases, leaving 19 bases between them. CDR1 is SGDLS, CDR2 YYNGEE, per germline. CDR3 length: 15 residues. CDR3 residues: CASTQGAAGVYEQYF. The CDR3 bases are TGTGCCAGCACCCAAGGGGCGGCGGGTGTCTACGAGCAGTACTTC. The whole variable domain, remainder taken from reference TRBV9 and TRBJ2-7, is DSGVTQTPKHLITATGQRVTLRCSPRSGDLSVYWYQQSLDQGLQFLIQYYNGEERAKGNILERFSAQQFPDLHSELNLSSLELGDSALYFCASTQGAAGVYEQYFGPGTRLTVT.

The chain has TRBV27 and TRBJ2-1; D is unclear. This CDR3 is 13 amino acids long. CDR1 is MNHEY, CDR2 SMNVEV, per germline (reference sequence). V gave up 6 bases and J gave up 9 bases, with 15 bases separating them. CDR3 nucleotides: TGTGCCAGCAGCCTTGACACGTCTCCTGAGCAGTTCTTC. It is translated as CASSLDTSPEQFF.

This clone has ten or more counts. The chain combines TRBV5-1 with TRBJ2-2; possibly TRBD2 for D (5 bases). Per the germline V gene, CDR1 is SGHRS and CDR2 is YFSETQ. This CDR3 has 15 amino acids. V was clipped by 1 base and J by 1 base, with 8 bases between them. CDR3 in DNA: TGCGCCAGCAGCTTGCGGGGAAAGAACACCGGGGAGCTGTTTTTT. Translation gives CASSLRGKNTGELFF.

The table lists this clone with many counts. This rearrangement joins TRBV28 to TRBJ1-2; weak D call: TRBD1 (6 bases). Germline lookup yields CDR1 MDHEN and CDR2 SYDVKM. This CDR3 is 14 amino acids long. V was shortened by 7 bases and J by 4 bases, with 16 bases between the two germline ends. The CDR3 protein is CASTPGQIIYGYTF. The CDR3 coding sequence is TGTGCCAGCACCCCCGGACAGATCATCTATGGCTACACCTTC.

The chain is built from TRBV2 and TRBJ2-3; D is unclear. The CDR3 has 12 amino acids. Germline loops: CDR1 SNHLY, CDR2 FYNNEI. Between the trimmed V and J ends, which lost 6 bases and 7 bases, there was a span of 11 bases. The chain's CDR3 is CASRPELHTQYF. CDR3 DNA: TGTGCCAGCAGGCCGGAGCTGCATACGCAGTATTTT.

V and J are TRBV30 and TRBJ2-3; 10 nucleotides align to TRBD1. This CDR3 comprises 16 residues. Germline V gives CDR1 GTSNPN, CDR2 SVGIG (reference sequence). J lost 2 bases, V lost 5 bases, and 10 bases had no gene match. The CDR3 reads CAWDGGQGTNTDTQYF. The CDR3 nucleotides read TGTGCCTGGGACGGGGGACAGGGGACGAACACAGATACGCAGTATTTT.

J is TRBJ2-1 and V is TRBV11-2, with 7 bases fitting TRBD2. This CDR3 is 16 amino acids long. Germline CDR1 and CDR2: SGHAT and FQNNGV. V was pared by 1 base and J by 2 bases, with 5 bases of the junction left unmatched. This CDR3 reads CASSLGREIPYNEQFF. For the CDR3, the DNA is TGTGCCAGCAGCTTAGGGCGGGAGATCCCCTACAATGAGCAGTTCTTC.

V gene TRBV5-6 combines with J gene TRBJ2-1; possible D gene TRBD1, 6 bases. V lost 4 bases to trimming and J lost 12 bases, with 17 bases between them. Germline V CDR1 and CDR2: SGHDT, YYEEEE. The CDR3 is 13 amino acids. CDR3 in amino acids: CASSAHRVWGQFF. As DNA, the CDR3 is TGTGCCAGCAGCGCTCACAGGGTCTGGGGGCAGTTCTTC.

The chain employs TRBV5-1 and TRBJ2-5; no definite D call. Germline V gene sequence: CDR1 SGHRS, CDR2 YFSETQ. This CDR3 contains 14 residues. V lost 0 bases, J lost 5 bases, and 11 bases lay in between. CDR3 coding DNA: TGCGCCAGCAGCTTGGCAGTGCCCCCGGAGACCCAGTACTTC. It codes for CASSLAVPPETQYF.

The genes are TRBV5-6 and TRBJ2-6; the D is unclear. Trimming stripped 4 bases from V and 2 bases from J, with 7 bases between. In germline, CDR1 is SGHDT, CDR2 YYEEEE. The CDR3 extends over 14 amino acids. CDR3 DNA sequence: TGTGCCAGCAGCAAACCAGCTGGGGCCAACGTCCTGACTTTC. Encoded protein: CASSKPAGANVLTF.

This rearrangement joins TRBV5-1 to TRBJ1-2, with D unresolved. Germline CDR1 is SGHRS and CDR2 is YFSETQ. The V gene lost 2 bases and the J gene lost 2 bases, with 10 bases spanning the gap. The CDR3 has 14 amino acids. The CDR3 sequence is CASSFGERNYGYTF. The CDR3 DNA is TGCGCCAGCAGCTTTGGGGAGAGGAACTATGGCTACACCTTC. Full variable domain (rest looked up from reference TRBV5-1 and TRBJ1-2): KAGVTQTPRYLIKTRGQQVTLSCSPISGHRSVSWYQQTPGQGLQFLFEYFSETQRNKGNFPGRFSGRQFSNSRSEMNVSTLELGDSALYLCASSFGERNYGYTFGSGTRLTVV.

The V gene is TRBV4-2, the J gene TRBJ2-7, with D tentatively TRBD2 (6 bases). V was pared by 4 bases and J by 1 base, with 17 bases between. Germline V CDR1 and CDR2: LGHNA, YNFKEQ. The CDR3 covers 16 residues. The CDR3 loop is CASSPGDAGSSYEQYF. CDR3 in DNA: TGTGCCAGCAGCCCCGGGGACGCGGGATCTTCCTACGAGCAGTACTTC.

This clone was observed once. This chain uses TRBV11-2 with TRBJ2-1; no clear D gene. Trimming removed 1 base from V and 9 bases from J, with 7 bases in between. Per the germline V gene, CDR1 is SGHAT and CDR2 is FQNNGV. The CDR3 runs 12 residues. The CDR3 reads CASSLGDTEQFF. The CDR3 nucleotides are TGTGCCAGCAGCTTAGGGGATACTGAGCAGTTCTTC.

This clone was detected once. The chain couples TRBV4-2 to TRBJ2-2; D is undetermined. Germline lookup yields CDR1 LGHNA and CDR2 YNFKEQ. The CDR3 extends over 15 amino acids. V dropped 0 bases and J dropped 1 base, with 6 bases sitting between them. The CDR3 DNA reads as TGTGCCAGCAGCCAAGATCTTTGGAACACCGGGGAGCTGTTTTTT. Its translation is CASSQDLWNTGELFF.